This is a list of T cell receptor beta chains from one sample in a study of blood T cell repertoires in COVID-19. TCRdb's table, derived via immunoSEQ multiplex PCR, lists solely in-frame clones and lacks some. The sample lists 150,000 to 250,000 clones; around 87% were seen once. The sample was PBMCs or T cells enriched from blood (not recorded which). Receptor source: a woman aged 25 to 39 who had recovered from COVID-19. Each CDR3 is given with its conserved first and last residue. A D gene is named only where the DNA matches it firmly. Size is omitted from some rows. Given values are once, few, many or a class for expanded clones.

clone size	J gene	V gene	D gene	CDR3 protein	CDR3 DNA
NA	TRBJ1-2	TRBV5-6	NA	CASSFTGFDGYTF	TGTGCCAGCAGCTTTACAGGGTTCGATGGCTACACCTTC
NA	TRBJ2-7	TRBV13	NA	CACGALSGYEQYF	TGTGCCTGTGGAGCCCTAAGTGGGTACGAGCAGTACTTC
NA	TRBJ2-1	TRBV24-1	NA	CATSASPAPRNEQFF	TGTGCCACCAGTGCTAGCCCAGCCCCTCGGAATGAGCAGTTCTTC
NA	TRBJ1-2	TRBV19	NA	CASSSHLQRGGYTF	TGTGCCAGTAGTTCACACCTCCAACGCGGTGGCTACACCTTC
once	TRBJ2-7	TRBV29-1	TRBD2	CSVEEERGTYYEQYF	TGCAGCGTTGAAGAGGAGCGGGGGACCTACTACGAGCAGTACTTC
few	TRBJ1-2	TRBV18	TRBD1	CASSPPGQGAWGYTF	TGTGCCAGCTCACCTCCGGGACAGGGCGCTTGGGGCTACACCTTC
NA	TRBJ2-4	TRBV14	NA	CASSPDTTSRYF	TGTGCCAGCAGCCCCGATACGACTAGTCGTTACTTC
NA	TRBJ1-5	TRBV7-2	TRBD1	CASSPQTGAPEWPQHF	TGTGCCAGCAGCCCACAGACAGGGGCACCCGAGTGGCCCCAGCATTTT
NA	TRBJ1-2	TRBV5-6	TRBD1	CASSPTGQGLWGYTF	TGTGCCAGCAGCCCGACCGGACAGGGCCTATGGGGCTACACCTTC
NA	TRBJ1-1	TRBV12-5	TRBD1	CASGRQGLVNTEAFF	TGTGCTAGTGGTCGACAGGGGCTCGTGAACACTGAAGCTTTCTTT
NA	TRBJ2-7	TRBV18	TRBD1	CASSPRDSSYEQYF	TGTGCCAGCTCACCAAGGGACAGCTCCTACGAGCAGTACTTC
NA	TRBJ1-6	TRBV27	TRBD1	CASSFTGGRNSPLHF	TGTGCCAGCAGTTTCACAGGGGGCAGAAATTCACCCCTCCACTTT
once	TRBJ1-2	TRBV30	NA	CAWSVFNRADRRTYGYTF	TGTGCCTGGAGTGTATTTAACCGGGCGGACAGAAGAACCTATGGCTACACCTTC
NA	TRBJ2-7	TRBV6-5	TRBD1	CASSDRQGSYEQYF	TGTGCCAGCAGCGATCGACAGGGGAGCTACGAGCAGTACTTC
NA	TRBJ1-5	TRBV27	NA	CASSFYAGLNQPQHF	TGTGCCAGCAGTTTTTACGCGGGCCTTAATCAGCCCCAGCATTTT
NA	TRBJ1-1	TRBV19	NA	CASGGARQRMNTEAFF	TGTGCCAGTGGAGGGGCCCGGCAGAGAATGAACACTGAAGCTTTCTTT
NA	TRBJ1-1	TRBV7-2	NA	CASSAFFGGTEAFF	TGTGCCAGCAGCGCTTTTTTTGGCGGCACTGAAGCTTTCTTT
NA	TRBJ1-2	TRBV6-5	TRBD1	CARIPRQGFSGYTF	TGTGCCAGGATCCCCCGACAGGGATTCAGTGGCTACACCTTC
NA	TRBJ1-2	TRBV2	TRBD1	CASSTPRTGGDYGYTF	TGTGCCAGCTCAACCCCCCGGACAGGGGGGGACTATGGCTACACCTTC
NA	TRBJ1-1	TRBV18	TRBD1	CASSPLDRVNTEAFF	TGTGCCAGCTCACCCCTCGACAGGGTGAACACTGAAGCTTTCTTT
NA	TRBJ2-7	TRBV5-1	TRBD1	CASTVGQGVGEQYF	TGCGCCAGCACCGTCGGACAGGGAGTAGGCGAGCAGTACTTC
once	TRBJ2-1	TRBV5-1	TRBD2	CASSSTSGGANEQFF	TGCGCCAGCAGCTCGACTAGCGGGGGGGCCAATGAGCAGTTCTTC
NA	TRBJ1-1	TRBV11-1	TRBD1	CASSIGQGASEAFF	TGTGCCAGCAGCATCGGACAGGGGGCCTCTGAAGCTTTCTTT
NA	TRBJ2-1	TRBV21-1	NA	CASSPRTSASSYNEQFF	TGTGCCAGCAGCCCGCGGACTAGCGCCAGCTCCTACAATGAGCAGTTCTTC